These 30 T cell receptor beta chains originate from one sample sequenced in a study of blood T cell repertoires in COVID-19. Here immunoSEQ multiplex PCR was the method, and the copy in TCRdb shows in-frame clones only, minus some. The sample holds some 130,000 clones, around 89% seen once. The material sequenced was peripheral blood. The source is a man aged 60-69 years with active or convalescent COVID-19.

The chain joins TRBV7-2 to TRBJ2-1, with D maybe TRBD1 (5 bases). The germline CDR1 and CDR2 sequences are SGHTA and FQGNSA. The length of the CDR3 is 15 residues. Trimming shortened V by 3 bases and J by 8 bases, and 17 bases separated the two germline ends. The CDR3 nucleotides read TGTGCCAGCAGCTTGGGCAGGGTGGAATTGGATGAGCAGTTCTTC. The encoded protein is CASSLGRVELDEQFF.

This clone was observed once. The chain has TRBV20-1 and TRBJ2-5; 8 bases fit TRBD1. The trim removed 3 bases at V and 5 bases at J, leaving 8 bases unmatched. Looked up from germline, CDR1 is DFQATT and CDR2 is SNEGSKA (reference sequence). This CDR3 region has 14 residues. In nucleotides, the CDR3 is TGCAGTGCTAGTCGGTCCTACAGGGGGGAGACCCAGTACTTC. Residues: CSASRSYRGETQYF.

In this sample, this clone turned up a few times. The CDR3 reads CASSYYGAVHQPQHF. In DNA, the CDR3 is TGTGCCAGCAGTTACTATGGGGCGGTTCATCAGCCCCAGCATTTT. This chain uses TRBV6-2 or TRBV6-3 with TRBJ1-5; D may be TRBD1 (5 bases). Germline V gives CDR1 MNHEY, CDR2 SVGEGT. This CDR3 has 15 amino acids. The germline V and J ends were trimmed by 1 base and 5 bases, with 12 bases remaining between them.

As concerns this clone: Other DNA sequences in the same sample also yield this CDR3. The chain has TRBV20-1 and TRBJ2-5; D remains ambiguous. The CDR3 sequence is 11 residues long. The germline gives CDR1 DFQATT, CDR2 SNEGSKA (reference sequence). Trimming took 4 bases from V and 1 from J, leaving 4 bases between them. The CDR3 sequence is CSATSQETQYF. The CDR3 bases are TGCAGTGCTACCAGCCAAGAGACCCAGTACTTC.

The rearrangement joins TRBV11-2 to TRBJ1-2; TRBD1 is a possible D gene (5 bases). CDR3 size: 15 residues. The germline gives CDR1 SGHAT, CDR2 FQNNGV. Trimming shortened V by 2 bases and J by 9 bases, and 19 bases separated the two germline ends. CDR3 region: CASSLLRGDAGSYTF. CDR3 DNA sequence: TGTGCCAGCAGCTTATTACGGGGCGACGCGGGAAGCTACACCTTC.

The V and J genes are TRBV10-2 and TRBJ2-5; 7 bases line up with TRBD2. This CDR3 comprises 15 residues. The junction had 12 bases not matched to a gene; V was cut back by 4 bases and J by 7 bases. Germline V gene data show CDR1 as WSHSY and CDR2 as SAAADI. In DNA, the CDR3 is TGCGCCAGCAGTGCGCATCAGGGCCGCGGGGGGACCCAGTACTTC. This sequence encodes CASSAHQGRGGTQYF.

V and J are TRBV4-2 and TRBJ2-3; weak D call: TRBD2 (8 bases). The germline V gene has CDR1 LGHNA and CDR2 YNFKEQ. The CDR3 contains 19 residues. Trimming cost V 4 bases and J 1 base, with 24 bases left between them. The CDR3 spells CASSPSGGGASWGTDTQYF. In DNA form, the CDR3 reads TGTGCCAGCAGCCCATCGGGAGGGGGCGCTTCGTGGGGCACAGATACGCAGTATTTT.

This chain connects TRBV24-1 to TRBJ2-2; 7 bases line up with TRBD2. The CDR3 is 16 residues long. V shed 5 bases and J 0 bases; nucleotides not matched to a gene: 5. Germline V gene data show CDR1 as KGHDR and CDR2 as SFDVKD. The CDR3 nucleotides read TGTGCCACCAGTGGGGGGAGCGGGGCGAACACCGGGGAGCTGTTTTTT. This sequence encodes CATSGGSGANTGELFF.

The rearrangement uses TRBV7-3 and TRBJ2-1; 7 bases match TRBD2. Looked up from germline, CDR1 is SGHTA and CDR2 is FQGTGA. V lost 5 bases, J lost 10 bases, and 11 bases stayed unmatched. The CDR3 has 14 residues. CDR3 nucleotides: TGTGCCAGCAGCCCCAGGGCGGGAGTGGGGGAGCAGTTCTTC. This translates into CASSPRAGVGEQFF.

This chain joins TRBV28 and TRBJ1-2; D is uncertain. CDR1 and CDR2 from the germline V gene are MDHEN and SYDVKM. V lost 7 bases and J lost 5, with 11 bases in between. The CDR3 has 12 amino acids. CDR3 nucleotide sequence: TGTGCCAGCACGTCCGATAGTTATGGCTACACCTTC. It specifies CASTSDSYGYTF.

Concerning this clone itself: This sample also contains other DNA sequences that code for the same CDR3. V and J are TRBV5-1 and TRBJ2-1; 8 bases fit TRBD1. Germline trimming cut 1 base from V and 3 bases from J; bases unmatched to any gene: 3. Germline V gene sequence: CDR1 SGHRS, CDR2 YFSETQ. The length of the CDR3 is 15 residues. The CDR3 is CASSLTGGDYNEQFF. The CDR3 DNA reads TGCGCCAGCAGCTTGACAGGGGGTGACTACAATGAGCAGTTCTTC. Complete variable domain (other parts from reference TRBV5-1 and TRBJ2-1): KAGVTQTPRYLIKTRGQQVTLSCSPISGHRSVSWYQQTPGQGLQFLFEYFSETQRNKGNFPGRFSGRQFSNSRSEMNVSTLELGDSALYLCASSLTGGDYNEQFFGPGTRLTVL.

This sequence joins TRBV21-1 and TRBJ1-2. TRBV21-1 is a pseudogene. The CDR3 totals 14 residues. CDR3 nucleotide sequence: TGTGCCAGCCCTTGGGGGGTACTAGTTCATGGCTACACCTTC. Protein: CASPWGVLVHGYTF.

This clone was detected only once. The V call is TRBV11-2, the J call TRBJ2-2, with 10 bases matching TRBD1. The V segment lost 5 bases and the J segment 6 bases; nucleotides outside the gene matches: 9. The CDR3 runs 16 residues. Germline V CDR1 and CDR2: SGHAT, FQNNGV. The CDR3 nucleotides are TGTGCCAGCAGCCCAAGGACAGGGGGGAATCCCGGGGAGCTGTTTTTT. This sequence encodes CASSPRTGGNPGELFF.

The chain combines TRBV28 with TRBJ2-5; TRBD2 matches at 11 bases. Unmatched junction bases numbered 6, after V lost 7 bases and J lost 5 bases. The length of the CDR3 is 14 residues. Germline CDR1 is MDHEN and CDR2 is SYDVKM. CDR3 nucleotide sequence: TGTGCCAGCAAGCTAGCGGGGGGTGTGGAGACCCAGTACTTC. It codes for CASKLAGGVETQYF.

This sequence joins TRBV11-2 and TRBJ2-3; D uncertain. This CDR3 spans 14 amino acids. The V end lost 4 bases, the J end lost 4 bases, and 12 bases lay between the germline ends. Per the germline V gene, CDR1 is SGHAT and CDR2 is FQNNGV. The CDR3 nucleotides are TGTGCCAGCAGCTCCTCCGTTGCGCCAGATACGCAGTATTTT. This gives the protein CASSSSVAPDTQYF.

V is TRBV7-3 and J is TRBJ2-1; a possible D gene is TRBD1 (5 bases). The length of the CDR3 is 15 residues. Germline V gene data show CDR1 as SGHTA and CDR2 as FQGTGA. The V gene lost 1 base and the J gene lost 6 bases, with 13 bases spanning the gap. The CDR3 reads CASSLISAGINEQFF. CDR3 bases: TGTGCCAGCAGCTTAATCTCGGCAGGGATCAATGAGCAGTTCTTC.

The rearrangement joins TRBV2 to TRBJ2-3; possibly TRBD2 for D (5 bases). CDR1 is SNHLY and CDR2 is FYNNEI in the germline V gene. The CDR3 runs 14 residues. V dropped 8 bases and J dropped 2 bases, with 14 bases sitting between them. CDR3 loop: CASGLRIFTDTQYF. The CDR3, as DNA: TGTGCCAGCGGACTTCGAATATTCACAGATACGCAGTATTTT.

The gene calls are TRBV30 and TRBJ1-1; D remains unclear. Germline loops: CDR1 GTSNPN, CDR2 SVGIG (reference sequence). The CDR3 covers 10 residues. Trimming pared 5 bases from V and 11 bases from J, leaving 12 bases between. The CDR3 loop reads CAWGFEVAFF. CDR3 DNA: TGTGCCTGGGGATTCGAGGTGGCTTTCTTT.

This clone was seen a few times. The chain couples TRBV28 to TRBJ1-1; D is perhaps TRBD1 (5 bases). V was cut by 8 bases and J by 5 bases, with 18 bases left in between. The CDR3 contains 14 residues. Germline CDR1 and CDR2: MDHEN and SYDVKM. The CDR3 protein is CASWVGRVPTEAFF. The CDR3, as DNA: TGTGCCAGCTGGGTGGGCAGGGTACCAACTGAAGCTTTCTTT. Full variable domain (rest looked up from reference TRBV28 and TRBJ1-1): DVKVTQSSRYLVKRTGEKVFLECVQDMDHENMFWYRQDPGLGLRLIYFSYDVKMKEKGDIPEGYSVSREKKERFSLILESASTNQTSMYLCASWVGRVPTEAFFGQGTRLTVV.

The sample holds one count of this clone. This chain uses TRBV15 with TRBJ1-6, with a possible D match to TRBD1 (5 bases). CDR3 size: 15 residues. Trimming stripped 2 bases from V and 7 bases from J, with 12 bases between. Germline lookup yields CDR1 LNHNV and CDR2 YYDKDF (reference sequence). CDR3 DNA sequence: TGTGCCACCAGCAGATCCCCGGGGGGAAATTCACCCCTCCACTTT. This translates into CATSRSPGGNSPLHF.

The gene calls are TRBV28 and TRBJ1-2; D is uncertain. Germline values: CDR1 MDHEN, CDR2 SYDVKM. V was cut by 4 bases and J by 6 bases, with 6 bases left in between. The CDR3 sequence is 11 residues long. CDR3 region: CASSSVNGYTF. The CDR3 region has the DNA TGTGCCAGCAGTTCGGTTAATGGCTACACCTTC.

This clone was recorded once. V and J are TRBV7-2 and TRBJ2-5; a weak D match, TRBD2 (6 bases). This CDR3 has 15 amino acids. The V and J ends lost 1 base and 5 bases respectively, with 14 bases between them. CDR1 is SGHTA and CDR2 is FQGNSA in the germline V gene. CDR3 amino acids: CASSLVRGAGETQYF. DNA of the CDR3: TGTGCCAGCAGCTTAGTGAGAGGGGCGGGGGAGACCCAGTACTTC.

The V call is TRBV28, the J call TRBJ2-7; 7 bases match TRBD1. Germline assignment: CDR1 MDHEN and CDR2 SYDVKM. This CDR3 spans 15 amino acids. After removal of 3 bases from V and 4 bases from J, the junction contained 9 bases not matched to a gene. The CDR3 sequence is CASSFEGAILYEQYF. CDR3 DNA: TGTGCCAGCAGTTTTGAGGGGGCTATTTTATACGAGCAGTACTTC.

This clone was counted once. This sequence joins TRBV2 and TRBJ2-7, with 9 bases fitting TRBD1. Germline lookup yields CDR1 SNHLY and CDR2 FYNNEI. The V and J ends lost 7 bases and 0 bases, in that order; junction bases with no gene match: 7. The CDR3 is 15 amino acids. The CDR3 sequence: CASTMGQGSSYEQYF. CDR3 nucleotides: TGTGCCAGCACCATGGGACAGGGCAGCTCCTACGAGCAGTACTTC.

The chain has TRBV5-1 and TRBJ1-1, with D perhaps TRBD1 (5 bases). The CDR3 totals 13 residues. Deletions cut 3 bases from V and 1 base from J, with 7 bases between. The germline V gene has CDR1 SGHRS and CDR2 YFSETQ. CDR3 sequence (DNA): TGCGCCAGCAGCTCTCAGGGGAACACTGAAGCTTTCTTT. Translated, it gives CASSSQGNTEAFF.

This clone has just one count. The chain recombines TRBV6-4 with TRBJ2-7; TRBD2 matches at 10 bases. The CDR3 is 17 amino acids. The V and J ends lost 5 bases and 2 bases, in that order; junction bases with no gene match: 12. Germline lookup yields CDR1 MRHNA and CDR2 SNTAGT. The CDR3 sequence is CASSPSPLAGIAYEQYF. The DNA of the CDR3 is TGTGCCAGCAGTCCTTCCCCACTAGCGGGGATAGCCTACGAGCAGTACTTC.

The chain links TRBV7-9 to TRBJ1-5; TRBD1 matches at 9 bases. The germline gives CDR1 SEHNR, CDR2 FQNEAQ (reference sequence). The V and J ends lost 5 bases and 4 bases, in that order; junction bases with no gene match: 3. This CDR3 region has 14 residues. CDR3 DNA: TGTGCCAGCAGCCGACAGGGGGAGAATCAGCCCCAGCATTTT. Amino acid sequence: CASSRQGENQPQHF. The variable domain in full, completed from reference TRBV7-9 and TRBJ1-5, reads DTGVSQNPRHKITKRGQNVTFRCDPISEHNRLYWYRQTLGQGPEFLTYFQNEAQLEKSRLLSDRFSAERPKGSFSTLEIQRTEQGDSAMYLCASSRQGENQPQHFGDGTRLSIL.

This clone was recorded once. The genes are TRBV18 and TRBJ1-4; TRBD1 is a possible D gene (6 bases). Germline CDR1 is KGHSH and CDR2 is LQKENI. The CDR3 covers 15 residues. The ends were cut back, 2 bases at V and 7 bases at J, with 14 bases in the middle. The CDR3, as DNA: TGTGCCAGCTCACCAATTCCGACAGGTGTTGAAAAACTGTTTTTT. Its protein product is CASSPIPTGVEKLFF.

J is TRBJ1-2 and V is TRBV19; no clear D. Trimming pared 4 bases from V and 3 bases from J, leaving 12 bases between. Germline CDR1 and CDR2: LNHDA and SQIVND (reference sequence). This CDR3 spans 14 amino acids. CDR3 amino acids: CASSSPESYYGYTF. The CDR3, as DNA: TGTGCCAGTAGTAGCCCCGAGTCCTACTATGGCTACACCTTC. Filled out from reference TRBV19 and TRBJ1-2, the complete variable domain reads DGGITQSPKYLFRKEGQNVTLSCEQNLNHDAMYWYRQDPGQGLRLIYYSQIVNDFQKGDIAEGYSVSREKKESFPLTVTSAQKNPTAFYLCASSSPESYYGYTFGSGTRLTVV.

As to this clone: A much larger clone sits a single nucleotide away, making a read error possible. Written as DNA, the CDR3 is TGTGCCAGTAGAAAGACAGGGGCTAACTATGGCTACACCTTC. Translation gives CASRKTGANYGYTF. The J gene is TRBJ1-2, the V gene TRBV19; 8 bases match TRBD1. CDR1 and CDR2 from the germline V gene are LNHDA and SQIVND (reference sequence). Trimming removed 6 bases from V and 0 bases from J; junction bases left unmatched: 3. The CDR3 sequence is 14 residues long.